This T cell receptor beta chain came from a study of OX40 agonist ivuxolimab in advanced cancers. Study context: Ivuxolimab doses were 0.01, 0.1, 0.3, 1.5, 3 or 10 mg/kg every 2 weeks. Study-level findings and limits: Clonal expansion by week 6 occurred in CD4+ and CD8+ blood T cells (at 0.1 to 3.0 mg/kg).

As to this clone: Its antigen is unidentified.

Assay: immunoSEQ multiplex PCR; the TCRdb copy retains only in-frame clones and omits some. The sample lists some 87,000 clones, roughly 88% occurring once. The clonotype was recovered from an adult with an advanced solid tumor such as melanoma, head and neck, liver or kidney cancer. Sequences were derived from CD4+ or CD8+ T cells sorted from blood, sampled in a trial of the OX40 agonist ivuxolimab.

The CDR3 sequence is CASSENRDSDFHEKLFF. The DNA for the CDR3 is TGCGCCAGCAGTGAGAACCGGGACAGCGACTTTCATGAAAAACTGTTTTTT. This chain joins TRBV10-2 and TRBJ1-4; 7 bases fit TRBD1. V was clipped by 2 bases and J by 6 bases; unmatched bases: 12. CDR1 is WSHSY and CDR2 is SAAADI in the germline V gene. The CDR3 totals 17 residues.